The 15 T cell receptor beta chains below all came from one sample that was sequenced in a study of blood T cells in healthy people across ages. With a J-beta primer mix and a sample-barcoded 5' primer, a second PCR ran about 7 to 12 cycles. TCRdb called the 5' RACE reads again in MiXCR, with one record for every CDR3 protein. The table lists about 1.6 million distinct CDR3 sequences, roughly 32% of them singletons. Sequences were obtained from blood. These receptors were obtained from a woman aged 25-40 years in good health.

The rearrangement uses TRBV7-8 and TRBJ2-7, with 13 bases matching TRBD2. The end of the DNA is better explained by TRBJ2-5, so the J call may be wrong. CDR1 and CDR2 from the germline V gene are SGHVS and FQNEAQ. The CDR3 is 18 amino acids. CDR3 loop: CASSTVTSGRAGGKTQYF. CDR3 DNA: TGTGCCAGCAGCACCGTTACTAGCGGGAGGGCCGGTGGTAAGACCCAGTACTTC.

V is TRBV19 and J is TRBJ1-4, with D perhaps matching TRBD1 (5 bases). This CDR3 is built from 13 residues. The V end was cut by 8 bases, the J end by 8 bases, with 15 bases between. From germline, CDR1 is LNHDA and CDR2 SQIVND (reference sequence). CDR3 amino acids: CASGGGKNEKLFF. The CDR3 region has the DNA TGTGCCAGTGGGGGAGGAAAAAACGAAAAACTGTTTTTT.

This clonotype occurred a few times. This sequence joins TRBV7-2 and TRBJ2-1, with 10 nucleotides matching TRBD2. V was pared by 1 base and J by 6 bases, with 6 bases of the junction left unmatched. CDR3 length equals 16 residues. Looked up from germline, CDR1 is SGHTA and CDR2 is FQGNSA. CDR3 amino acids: CASSLEAGGPLNEQFF. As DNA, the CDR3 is TGTGCCAGCAGCTTAGAAGCGGGAGGGCCCCTCAATGAGCAGTTCTTC.

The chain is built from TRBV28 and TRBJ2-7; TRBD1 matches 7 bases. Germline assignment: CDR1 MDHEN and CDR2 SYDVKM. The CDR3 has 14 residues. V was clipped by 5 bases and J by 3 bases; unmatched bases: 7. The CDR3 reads CASSPQGLSYEQYF. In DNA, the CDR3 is TGTGCCAGCAGTCCACAGGGGCTTAGCTACGAGCAGTACTTC.

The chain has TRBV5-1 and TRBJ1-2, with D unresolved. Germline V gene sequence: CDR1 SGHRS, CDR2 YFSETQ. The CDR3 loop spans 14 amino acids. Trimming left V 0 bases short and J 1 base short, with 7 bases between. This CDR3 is CASSLARDNYGYTF. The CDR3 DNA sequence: TGCGCCAGCAGCTTGGCACGGGATAACTATGGCTACACCTTC.

The chain's CDR3 is CASSSDPGTPYGYTF. CDR3 DNA: TGTGCCAGCAGCTCCGATCCTGGGACGCCTTATGGCTACACCTTC. The chain uses TRBV7-3 and TRBJ1-2; weak D call: TRBD1 (5 bases). Trimming stripped 4 bases from V and 5 bases from J, with 17 bases between. CDR1 is SGHTA, CDR2 FQGTGA, per germline. This CDR3 is 15 amino acids long.

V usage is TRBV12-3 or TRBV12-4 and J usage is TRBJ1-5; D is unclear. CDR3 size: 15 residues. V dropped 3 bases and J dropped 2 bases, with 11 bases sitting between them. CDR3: CASSFQERGNQPQHF. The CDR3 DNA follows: TGTGCCAGCAGTTTTCAGGAGAGAGGCAATCAGCCCCAGCATTTT.

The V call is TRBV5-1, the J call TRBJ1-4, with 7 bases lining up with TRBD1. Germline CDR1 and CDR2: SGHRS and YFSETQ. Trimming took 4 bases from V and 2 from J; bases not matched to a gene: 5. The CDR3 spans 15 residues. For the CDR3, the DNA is TGCGCCAGCAGCCCCCAGACAGGGACTAATGAAAAACTGTTTTTT. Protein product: CASSPQTGTNEKLFF.

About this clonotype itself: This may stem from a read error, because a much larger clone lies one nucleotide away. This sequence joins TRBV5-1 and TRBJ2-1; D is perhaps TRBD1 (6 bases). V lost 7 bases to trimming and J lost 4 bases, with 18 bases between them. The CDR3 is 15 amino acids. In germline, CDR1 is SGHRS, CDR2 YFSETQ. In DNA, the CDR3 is TGCGCCAGCCGACCACTACAGGGAGCTTACAATGAGCAGTTCTTC. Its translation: CASRPLQGAYNEQFF.

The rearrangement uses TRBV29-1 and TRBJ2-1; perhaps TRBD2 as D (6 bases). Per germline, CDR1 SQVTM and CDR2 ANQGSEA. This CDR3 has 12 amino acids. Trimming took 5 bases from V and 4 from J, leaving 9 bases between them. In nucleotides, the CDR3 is TGCAGCGTTTGGGAGGATTACAATGAGCAGTTCTTC. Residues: CSVWEDYNEQFF.

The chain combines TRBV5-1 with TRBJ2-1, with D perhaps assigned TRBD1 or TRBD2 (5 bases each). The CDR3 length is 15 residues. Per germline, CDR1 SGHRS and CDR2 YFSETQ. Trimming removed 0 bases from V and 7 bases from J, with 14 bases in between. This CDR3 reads CASSLDYTRGNEQFF. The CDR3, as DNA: TGCGCCAGCAGCTTGGATTACACTAGGGGTAATGAGCAGTTCTTC.

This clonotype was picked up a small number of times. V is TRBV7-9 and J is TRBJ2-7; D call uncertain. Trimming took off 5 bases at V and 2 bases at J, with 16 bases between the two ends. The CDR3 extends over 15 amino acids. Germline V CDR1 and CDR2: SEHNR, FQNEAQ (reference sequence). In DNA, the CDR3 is TGTGCCAGCAGCAATTCTCCACCCGCGGCCTACGAGCAGTACTTC. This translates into CASSNSPPAAYEQYF.

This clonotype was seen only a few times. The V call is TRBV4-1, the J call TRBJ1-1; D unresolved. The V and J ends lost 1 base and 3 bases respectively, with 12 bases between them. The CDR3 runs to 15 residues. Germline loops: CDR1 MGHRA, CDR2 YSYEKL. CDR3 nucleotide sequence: TGCGCCAGCAGCCAAGTGAGGGTGGCGGACACTGAAGCTTTCTTT. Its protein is CASSQVRVADTEAFF.

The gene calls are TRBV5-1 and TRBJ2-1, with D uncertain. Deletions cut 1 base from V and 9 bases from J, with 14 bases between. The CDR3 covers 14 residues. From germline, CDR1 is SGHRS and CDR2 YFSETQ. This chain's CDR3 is CASSLNGPAIEQFF. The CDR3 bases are TGCGCCAGCAGCTTGAACGGCCCAGCTATTGAGCAGTTCTTC.

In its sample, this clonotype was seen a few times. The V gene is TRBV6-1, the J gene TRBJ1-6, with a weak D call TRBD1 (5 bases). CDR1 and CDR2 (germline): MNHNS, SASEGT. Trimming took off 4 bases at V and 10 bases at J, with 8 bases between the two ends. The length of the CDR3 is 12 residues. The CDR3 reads CASSAEGSPLHF. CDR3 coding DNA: TGTGCCAGCAGTGCAGAGGGGTCACCCCTCCACTTT.